One T cell receptor (beta chain) is described in this entry. Original analysis: By means of reference gene primer amplification, nucleated cell counts were estimated. Clones were sequenced by immunoSEQ multiplex PCR, and TCRdb holds only the in-frame ones, with some missing. For V, J and clone size, that table is used; D and trimming come from the DNA. Among a few hundred thousand clones, approximately 92% were seen once, and the ten largest hold approximately 5%. The entry originates in a study of blood T cell repertoires in COVID-19. Across the whole study: Sample material is recorded as cDNA or gDNA derived from T cells, B-cell-depleted T cells, or PBMCs.

The CDR3 is 15 residues long. V shed 1 base and J shed 3 bases, with 11 bases lying between them. The germline CDR1 and CDR2 sequences are LGHNA and YSLEER. J is TRBJ2-3 and V is TRBV4-3; possible D gene TRBD2, 6 bases. The TCR was taken from a woman aged 40 to 50 who had recovered from COVID-19. The sequencing sample was made of peripheral blood. CDR3 in DNA: TGCGCCAGCAGCCAAGCGGGAGTCGGGACAGATACGCAGTATTTT. It translates to CASSQAGVGTDTQYF.